This T cell receptor beta chain was documented in a study of shared clonotypes between healthy human individuals. Regarding the study as a whole: Naive CD4 clonotype sharing across a handful of donors was around 5%.

This clone has only a few counts. Its specificity is not known. All donors were healthy HIV-negative adults lacking recent acute infections or vaccinations. This CDR3 is 14 amino acids long. Germline V gene data show CDR1 as SNHLY and CDR2 as FYNNEI. Trimming removed 10 bases from V and 7 bases from J; junction bases left unmatched: 9. Sequencing was at deep level. Sorted-subset replicate PCRs used roughly 210 ng of genomic DNA. This amount corresponded to approximately 30,000 T cell genomes. The table came from immunoSEQ multiplex PCR; TCRdb's copy has only in-frame clones and leaves some out. This table holds about 660,000 clones, 74% found once.

The clonotype comes from a woman aged 25 to 39 in good health. V and J are TRBV2 and TRBJ2-7; 14 nucleotides line up with TRBD2. Sequenced sample: memory CD4+ T cells sorted from blood. The subset was: CD45RA-negative fraction. The CDR3, as DNA: TGTGCCACAAGACTAGCGGGAGGGCCGTTTGAGCAGTACTTC. Translated, it gives CATRLAGGPFEQYF.